This TCR beta chain was sequenced during a study of shared clonotypes between healthy human individuals. Study-wide background: There were three CD4 naive, three CD4 memory, two CD8 naive and one CD8 memory plates per donor. Study outcomes and limitations: All-four-donor shared clonotypes had higher generation probabilities than non-shared clonotypes did.

The assay was immunoSEQ multiplex PCR, and TCRdb's table has in-frame clones only and misses some. The sample records over 800,000 clones, almost 95% being singletons. This CDR3 has 16 residues. V shed 0 bases, J shed 4 bases, and the junction held 6 bases outside the gene matches. Germline V gene sequence: CDR1 SGHDT, CDR2 YYEEEE. A note on this clone: Its antigen is undetermined.

CD45RO-negative CD8 cells positively selected for CCR7 made up the naive population, which excluded terminally differentiated effector memory CD45RA+ cells. Adults of Caucasian background living in Nashville, Tennessee made up all donors. The chain uses TRBV5-6 and TRBJ2-1; 8 bases map to TRBD1. This clonotype originated in a man aged 25-45 years in good health. Sequenced: naive CD8+ T cells sorted from blood. The CDR3 here is CASSLDLTGGYNEQFF. For the CDR3, the DNA is TGTGCCAGCAGCTTGGATTTAACAGGGGGTTACAATGAGCAGTTCTTC.